These 18 T cell receptor beta chains were sequenced from one sample in a study of T cells after yellow fever vaccination. In TCRdb, the 5' RACE reads were re-called with MiXCR into one record per CDR3 protein. The sample holds just over 250,000 distinct CDR3 sequences, about 5.2% seen once. The sequences come from CD4+ T cells sorted from PBMCs, collected on the day of the yellow fever booster vaccination. The receptors were sampled from a man aged 18 to 29 who received the YFV17D yellow fever vaccine.

The chain employs TRBV15 and TRBJ2-7; 11 nucleotides agree with TRBD1. V dropped 0 bases and J dropped 5; count of bases not matched to a gene: 3. Per germline, CDR1 LNHNV and CDR2 YYDKDF (reference sequence). This CDR3 has 15 amino acids. The CDR3 sequence: CATSREAGQGDEQYF. The CDR3 nucleotides read TGTGCCACCAGCAGAGAAGCGGGACAGGGGGACGAGCAGTACTTC. Full variable domain (outside the CDR3, taken from reference TRBV15 and TRBJ2-7): DAMVIQNPRYQVTQFGKPVTLSCSQTLNHNVMYWYQQKSSQAPKLLFHYYDKDFNNEADTPDNFQSRRPNTSFCFLDIRSPGLGDTAMYLCATSREAGQGDEQYFGPGTRLTVT.

The chain carries TRBV6-2 or TRBV6-3 and TRBJ2-7, with unresolved D. From germline, CDR1 is MNHEY and CDR2 SVGEGT. CDR3 length equals 16 residues. Trimming removed 2 bases from V and 1 base from J, with 15 bases in between. As DNA, the CDR3 is TGTGCCAGCAGTTACATAAAGGGTTCCCTATCCTACGAGCAGTACTTC. Translating gives CASSYIKGSLSYEQYF.

This chain connects TRBV11-3 to TRBJ2-3, with 7 bases identical to TRBD1. The ends lost 5 bases at V and 0 bases at J; junction bases unmatched: 14. Germline V CDR1 and CDR2: SGHNT, YENEEA. The CDR3 extends over 18 amino acids. The CDR3 loop is CASSPGQILRASTDTQYF. The CDR3 coding sequence is TGTGCCAGCAGCCCGGGACAGATACTAAGAGCTAGCACAGATACGCAGTATTTT.

This clonotype was detected only a few times. The chain employs TRBV20-1 and TRBJ2-7, with TRBD1 identical over 9 bases. The CDR3 totals 14 residues. From germline, CDR1 is DFQATT and CDR2 SNEGSKA (reference sequence). Trimming at V came to 5 bases and at J to 3 bases, leaving 8 bases not matched to a gene. CDR3: CSAGGQGTGYEQYF. For the CDR3, the DNA is TGCAGTGCTGGGGGACAGGGAACAGGCTACGAGCAGTACTTC.

V gene TRBV3-1 combines with J gene TRBJ1-2; D gene ambiguous. Germline assignment: CDR1 LGHDT and CDR2 YNNKEL (reference sequence). The V gene lost 0 bases and the J gene lost 3 bases, with 17 bases spanning the gap. The CDR3 totals 17 residues. This chain's CDR3 is CASSQDLGSDTHYGYTF. The CDR3 coding sequence is TGTGCCAGCAGCCAAGATCTCGGCAGCGATACACACTATGGCTACACCTTC.

The chain is built from TRBV7-2 and TRBJ2-1; D is perhaps TRBD1 (6 bases). Looked up from germline, CDR1 is SGHTA and CDR2 is FQGNSA. This CDR3 comprises 12 residues. The V gene lost 4 bases and the J gene lost 13 bases, with 14 bases spanning the gap. This CDR3 reads CASSSIGTQQFF. The CDR3 DNA is TGTGCCAGCAGCTCCATCGGGACACAACAGTTCTTC.

This clonotype was counted only a few times. As DNA, the CDR3 is TGCAGTGCTAGCACAGGGGGTGGCGGGGGCCTTAGCACAGATACGCAGTATTTT. Its protein is CSASTGGGGGLSTDTQYF. The chain is built from TRBV20-1 and TRBJ2-3, with D possibly TRBD1 on 8 matching bases. Deletions cut 3 bases from V and 0 bases from J, with 22 bases between. CDR1 and CDR2 (germline): DFQATT, SNEGSKA (reference sequence). CDR3 length: 18 residues.

This clonotype has a handful of counts. J is TRBJ1-2 and V is TRBV5-1; D call uncertain. The germline V gene has CDR1 SGHRS and CDR2 YFSETQ. The CDR3 spans 13 residues. The germline V and J ends were trimmed by 2 bases and 3 bases, with 8 bases remaining between them. The CDR3 DNA is TGCGCCAGCAGCTTAGACGGATACTATGGCTACACCTTC. Protein product: CASSLDGYYGYTF.

This clonotype was seen many times. This rearrangement joins TRBV28 to TRBJ1-4; a possible D gene is TRBD1 (6 bases). V shed 4 bases and J shed 5 bases, with 17 bases lying between them. This CDR3 is built from 16 residues. Germline assignment: CDR1 MDHEN and CDR2 SYDVKM. The CDR3 sequence is CASSSPGMGANEKLFF. In nucleotides, the CDR3 is TGTGCCAGCAGTTCTCCGGGGATGGGGGCGAATGAAAAACTGTTTTTT.

This clonotype has a handful of counts. V is TRBV29-1 and J is TRBJ1-2; D is unclear. Looked up from germline, CDR1 is SQVTM and CDR2 is ANQGSEA. Trimming shortened V by 6 bases and J by 4 bases, and 18 bases separated the two germline ends. The CDR3 is 14 amino acids. CDR3: CSVTSTLRTYGYTF. In DNA, the CDR3 is TGCAGCGTGACGAGCACGCTGAGGACCTATGGCTACACCTTC.

There are a few counts of this clonotype. V gene TRBV20-1 combines with J gene TRBJ2-7; maybe TRBD1 (6 bases). The germline CDR1 and CDR2 sequences are DFQATT and SNEGSKA (reference sequence). V was shortened by 3 bases and J by 6 bases, with 12 bases between the two germline ends. This CDR3 has 12 residues. This CDR3 is CSASSGAGEQYF. For the CDR3, the DNA is TGCAGTGCTAGTTCAGGGGCCGGCGAGCAGTACTTC.

This clonotype was found a few times. The gene calls are TRBV25-1 and TRBJ2-7; TRBD2 is a possible D gene (6 bases). Germline loops: CDR1 MGHDK, CDR2 SYGVNS. Trimming took 2 bases from V and 5 from J, leaving 7 bases between them. This CDR3 has 12 amino acids. The CDR3 DNA reads as TGTGCCAGCAGTGAACCGGGGGACGAGCAGTACTTC. Its protein is CASSEPGDEQYF.

The sample holds a few counts of this clonotype. J is TRBJ2-2 and V is TRBV13; 11 bases are shared with TRBD1. This CDR3 has 15 residues. Looked up from germline, CDR1 is PRHDT and CDR2 is FYEKMQ (reference sequence). J gave up 4 bases and V 5 bases, and 3 bases lay outside the gene matches. The CDR3 coding sequence is TGTGCCAGCAGCACCGGGACAGGGGGCACCGGGGAGCTGTTTTTT. Translating it yields CASSTGTGGTGELFF.

The chain couples TRBV4-2 to TRBJ2-5; 10 bases align to TRBD2. The CDR3 is 16 amino acids. Germline V CDR1 and CDR2: LGHNA, YNFKEQ. J lost 5 bases, V lost 4 bases, and 10 bases had no gene match. CDR3 amino acids: CASSRPPGLANETQYF. The CDR3 nucleotides are TGTGCCAGCAGCCGCCCCCCGGGACTAGCGAACGAGACCCAGTACTTC.

V is TRBV6-1 and J is TRBJ1-5, with D unresolved. This CDR3 is built from 13 residues. V was pared by 8 bases and J by 2 bases, with 10 bases between. Germline values: CDR1 MNHNS, CDR2 SASEGT. DNA of the CDR3: TGTGCCAGCCGGACGGCGGGCAATCAGCCCCAGCATTTT. The encoded protein is CASRTAGNQPQHF.

This clonotype was seen a handful of times. This sequence joins TRBV20-1 and TRBJ2-3; D is undetermined. The CDR3 is 14 amino acids. Deletions cut 3 bases from V and 2 bases from J, with 12 bases between. From germline, CDR1 is DFQATT and CDR2 SNEGSKA (reference sequence). In DNA form, the CDR3 reads TGCAGTGCTAGGACTTACTCCCTCACAGATACGCAGTATTTT. Translation: CSARTYSLTDTQYF.

The chain links TRBV20-1 to TRBJ2-7; 10 nucleotides align to TRBD2. V shed 1 base, J shed 3 bases, and the junction held 9 bases outside the gene matches. Germline CDR1 reads DFQATT; CDR2 reads SNEGSKA (reference sequence). CDR3 size: 16 residues. In DNA form, the CDR3 reads TGCAGTGCTAGAGTTCCGGGACTAGCGATACGCTACGAGCAGTACTTC. Its protein product is CSARVPGLAIRYEQYF.

This clonotype was seen repeatedly, ten times or more. This chain links TRBV21-1 with TRBJ1-1. TRBV21-1 is flagged as a pseudogene. The CDR3 sequence is 15 residues long. The CDR3 sequence is CASSKEEGLNTEAFF. The CDR3 DNA reads TGTGCCAGCAGCAAAGAGGAGGGGTTGAACACTGAAGCTTTCTTT.